The present T cell receptor beta chain was sequenced within a study of shared clonotypes between healthy human individuals. General study results and limits: The study found lower generation probabilities in non-shared clonotypes than in those shared by all four donors. Sampling used blood alone; tissue repertoires probably differ. Naive CD4 clonotype sharing across several donors was 5% to 6%.

For this clone: Antigen unknown. Distinct nucleotide sequences in the sample also encode this CDR3.

Several immunoSEQ plates received, in even portions, the genomic DNA of each subset. Generated by immunoSEQ multiplex PCR, the TCRdb table keeps only in-frame clones and is missing some. The sample shows 2 million to 3 million clones, over 85% of them seen only once. V lost 1 base, J lost 5 bases, and 6 bases stayed unmatched. Germline V gene lookup returns CDR1 KGHSH and CDR2 LQKENI. This CDR3 spans 15 amino acids. The chain has TRBV18 and TRBJ1-1, with 8 bases fitting TRBD1. The specimen sequenced was naive CD4+ T cells from PBMCs. Subset of the sample: CD45RA+ positively selected. The receptor was derived from a man aged 18 to 30 in good health. Some clones in this sample may be carry-over from other donors' samples. CDR3 nucleotide sequence: TGTGCCAGCTCACCACTCGGACAGGGCGGAACTGAAGCTTTCTTT. Protein sequence: CASSPLGQGGTEAFF.